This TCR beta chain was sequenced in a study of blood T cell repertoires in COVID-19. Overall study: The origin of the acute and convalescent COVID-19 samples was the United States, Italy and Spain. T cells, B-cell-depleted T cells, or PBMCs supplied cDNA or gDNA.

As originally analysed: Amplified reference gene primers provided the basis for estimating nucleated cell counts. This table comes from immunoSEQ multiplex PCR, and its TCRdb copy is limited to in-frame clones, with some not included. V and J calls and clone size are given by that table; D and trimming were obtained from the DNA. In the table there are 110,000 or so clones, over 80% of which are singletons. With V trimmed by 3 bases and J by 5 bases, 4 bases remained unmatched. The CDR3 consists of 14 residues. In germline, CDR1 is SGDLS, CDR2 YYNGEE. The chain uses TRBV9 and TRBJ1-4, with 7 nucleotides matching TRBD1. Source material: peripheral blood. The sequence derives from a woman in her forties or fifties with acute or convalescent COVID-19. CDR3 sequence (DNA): TGTGCCAGCAGCGCCGACAGGGTGAATGAAAAACTGTTTTTT. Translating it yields CASSADRVNEKLFF.